This T cell receptor beta chain was recovered during a study of CD4 T cells in relation to SARS-CoV-2 and coronaviruses. With regard to this clone: Antigen unknown.

The CDR3 loop spans 15 amino acids. Germline V gives CDR1 SGHNT, CDR2 YYREEE (reference sequence). J gave up 4 bases and V 0 bases, and 4 bases lay outside the gene matches. Produced via immunoSEQ multiplex PCR; TCRdb's table is partial and in-frame only. Of tens of thousands of clones in the sample, 77% were seen once. The receptor was derived from an adult with COVID-19. The V and J genes are TRBV5-4 and TRBJ2-1; 7 nucleotides line up with TRBD2. The material sequenced was memory CD4+ T cells from PBMCs, cultured in vitro. CDR3 sequence (DNA): TGTGCCAGCAGCTTGGTTCTCGGGGGGTACAATGAGCAGTTCTTC. Protein product: CASSLVLGGYNEQFF.